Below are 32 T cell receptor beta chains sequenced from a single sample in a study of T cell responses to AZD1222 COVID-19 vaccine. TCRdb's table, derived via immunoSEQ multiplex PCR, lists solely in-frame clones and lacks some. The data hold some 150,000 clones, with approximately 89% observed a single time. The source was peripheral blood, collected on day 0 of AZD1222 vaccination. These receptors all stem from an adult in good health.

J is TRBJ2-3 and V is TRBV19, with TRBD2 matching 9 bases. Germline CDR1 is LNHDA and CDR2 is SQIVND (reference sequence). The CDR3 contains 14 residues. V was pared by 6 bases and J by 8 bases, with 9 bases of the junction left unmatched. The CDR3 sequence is CASRAGGGLGTQYF. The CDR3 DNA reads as TGTGCCAGTAGGGCGGGAGGGGGGCTAGGTACGCAGTATTTT.

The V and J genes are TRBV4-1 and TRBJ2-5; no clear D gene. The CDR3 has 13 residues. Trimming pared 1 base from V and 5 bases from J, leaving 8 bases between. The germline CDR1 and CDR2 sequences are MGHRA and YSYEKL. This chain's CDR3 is CASSQVTRETQYF. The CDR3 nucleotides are TGCGCCAGCAGCCAAGTTACGAGGGAGACCCAGTACTTC.

CDR3 sequence reads: CASSFRTGKNTEAFF. The CDR3 DNA follows: TGTGCCAGCAGCTTCCGCACAGGGAAGAACACTGAAGCTTTCTTT. This chain links TRBV7-3 with TRBJ1-1; possible D gene TRBD1, 6 bases. V shed 3 bases and J shed 1 base, with 12 bases lying between them. The CDR3 has 15 amino acids. Germline CDR1 reads SGHTA; CDR2 reads FQGTGA.

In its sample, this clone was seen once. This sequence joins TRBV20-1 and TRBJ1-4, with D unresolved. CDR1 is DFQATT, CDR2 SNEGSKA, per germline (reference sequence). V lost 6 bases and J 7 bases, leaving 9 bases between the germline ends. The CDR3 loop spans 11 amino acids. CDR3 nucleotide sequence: TGCAGTGCCCCCCGGGGTGAAAAACTGTTTTTT. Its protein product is CSAPRGEKLFF.

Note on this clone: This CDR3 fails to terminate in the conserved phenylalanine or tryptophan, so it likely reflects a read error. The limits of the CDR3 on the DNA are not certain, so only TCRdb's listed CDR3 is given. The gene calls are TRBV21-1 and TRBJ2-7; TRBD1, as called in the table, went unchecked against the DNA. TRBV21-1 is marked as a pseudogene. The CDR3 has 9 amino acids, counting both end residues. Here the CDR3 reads CASSLQGLE.

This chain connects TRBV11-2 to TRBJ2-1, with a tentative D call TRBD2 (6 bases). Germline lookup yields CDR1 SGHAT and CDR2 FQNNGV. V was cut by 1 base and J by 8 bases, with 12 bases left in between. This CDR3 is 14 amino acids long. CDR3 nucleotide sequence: TGTGCCAGCAGCTTAGTTAAACGGGAGTATGAGCAGTTCTTC. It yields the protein CASSLVKREYEQFF.

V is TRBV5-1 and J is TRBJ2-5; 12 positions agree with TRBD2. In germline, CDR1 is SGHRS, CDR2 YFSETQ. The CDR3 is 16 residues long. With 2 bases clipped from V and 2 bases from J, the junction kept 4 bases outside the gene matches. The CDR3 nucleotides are TGCGCCAGCAGCTTACGGACTAGCGGGACTCAAGAGACCCAGTACTTC. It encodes CASSLRTSGTQETQYF.

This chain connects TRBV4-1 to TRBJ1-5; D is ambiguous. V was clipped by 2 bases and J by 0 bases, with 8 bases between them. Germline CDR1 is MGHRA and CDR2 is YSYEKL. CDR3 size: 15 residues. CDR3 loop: CASSQFRDSNQPQHF. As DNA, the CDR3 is TGCGCCAGCAGCCAATTCAGAGATAGCAATCAGCCCCAGCATTTT.

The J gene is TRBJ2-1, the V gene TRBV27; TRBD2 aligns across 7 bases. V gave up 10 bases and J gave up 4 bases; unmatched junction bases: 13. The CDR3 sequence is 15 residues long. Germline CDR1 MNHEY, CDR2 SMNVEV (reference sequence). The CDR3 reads CATKLIAGHYNEQFF. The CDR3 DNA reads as TGTGCCACTAAGCTCATAGCGGGCCATTACAATGAGCAGTTCTTC.

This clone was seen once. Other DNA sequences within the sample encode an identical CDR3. The CDR3 reads CASSPPAGLNTEAFF. In nucleotides, the CDR3 is TGTGCCAGCTCACCGCCGGCGGGTTTGAACACTGAAGCTTTCTTT. V and J are TRBV18 and TRBJ1-1, with no clear D. Trimming stripped 3 bases from V and 0 bases from J, with 11 bases between. CDR1 KGHSH and CDR2 LQKENI come from the germline V gene. This CDR3 is 15 amino acids long.

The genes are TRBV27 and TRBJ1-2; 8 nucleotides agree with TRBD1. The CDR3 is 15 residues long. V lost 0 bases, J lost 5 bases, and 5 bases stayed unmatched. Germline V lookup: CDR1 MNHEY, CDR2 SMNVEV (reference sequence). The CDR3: CASSLSAGGWYGYTF. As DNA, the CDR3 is TGTGCCAGCAGTTTATCCGCAGGGGGCTGGTATGGCTACACCTTC.

CDR3 region: CASSRIRDNEKLFF. The DNA of the CDR3 is TGTGCCAGCAGCCGCATCAGAGATAATGAAAAACTGTTTTTT. The V call is TRBV14, the J call TRBJ1-4, with D hard to call. The V end lost 4 bases, the J end lost 4 bases, and 10 bases lay between the germline ends. The germline gives CDR1 SGHDN, CDR2 FVKESK. The CDR3 is made up of 14 amino acids.

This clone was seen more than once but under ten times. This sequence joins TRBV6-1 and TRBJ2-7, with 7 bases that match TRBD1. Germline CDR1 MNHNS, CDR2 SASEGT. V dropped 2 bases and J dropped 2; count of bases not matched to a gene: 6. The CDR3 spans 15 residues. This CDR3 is CASSEPDRPAYEQYF. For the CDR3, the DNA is TGTGCCAGCAGTGAACCGGACAGGCCAGCCTACGAGCAGTACTTC.

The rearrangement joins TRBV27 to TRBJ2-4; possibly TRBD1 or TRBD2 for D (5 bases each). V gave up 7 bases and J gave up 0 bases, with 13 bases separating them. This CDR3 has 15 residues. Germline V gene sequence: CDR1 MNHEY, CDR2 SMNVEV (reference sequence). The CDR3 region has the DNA TGTGCCAGCAAATGGGACGGCAGAGCCAAAAACATTCAGTACTTC. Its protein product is CASKWDGRAKNIQYF.

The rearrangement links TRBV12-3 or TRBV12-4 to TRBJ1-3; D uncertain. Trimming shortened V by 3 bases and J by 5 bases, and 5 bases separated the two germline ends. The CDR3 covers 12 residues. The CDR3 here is CASSFGRNTIYF. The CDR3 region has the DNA TGTGCCAGCAGTTTCGGGAGAAACACCATATATTTT.

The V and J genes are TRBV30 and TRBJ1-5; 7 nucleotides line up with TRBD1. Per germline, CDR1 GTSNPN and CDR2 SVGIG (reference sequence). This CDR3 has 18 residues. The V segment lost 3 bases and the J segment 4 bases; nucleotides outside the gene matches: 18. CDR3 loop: CAWSSHVTGARSNQPQHF. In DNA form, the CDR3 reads TGTGCCTGGAGCTCTCATGTAACAGGGGCGAGGAGTAATCAGCCCCAGCATTTT.

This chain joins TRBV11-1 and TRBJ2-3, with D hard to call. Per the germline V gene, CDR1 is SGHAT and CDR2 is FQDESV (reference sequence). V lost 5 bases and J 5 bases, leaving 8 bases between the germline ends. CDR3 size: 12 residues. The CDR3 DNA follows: TGTGCCAGCAGCCCAAGGGTAGATACGCAGTATTTT. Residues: CASSPRVDTQYF.

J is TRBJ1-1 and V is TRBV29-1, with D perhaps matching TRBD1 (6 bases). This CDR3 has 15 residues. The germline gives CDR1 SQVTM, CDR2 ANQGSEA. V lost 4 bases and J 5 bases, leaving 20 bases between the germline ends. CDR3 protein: CSVGRGRDPWTEAFF. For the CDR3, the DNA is TGCAGCGTTGGCAGGGGCCGTGATCCGTGGACTGAAGCTTTCTTT. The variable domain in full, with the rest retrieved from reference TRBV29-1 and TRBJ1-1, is SAVISQKPSRDICQRGTSLTIQCQVDSQVTMMFWYRQQPGQSLTLIATANQGSEATYESGFVIDKFPISRPNLTFSTLTVSNMSPEDSSIYLCSVGRGRDPWTEAFFGQGTRLTVV.

CDR3 nucleotides: TGTGCCAGTAGTCTCACAGCCTTCGCAGATACGCAGTATTTT. It yields the protein CASSLTAFADTQYF. This chain connects TRBV19 to TRBJ2-3; D uncertain. The V and J ends lost 5 bases and 4 bases respectively, with 13 bases between them. Germline V gene lookup returns CDR1 LNHDA and CDR2 SQIVND (reference sequence). CDR3 length equals 14 residues.

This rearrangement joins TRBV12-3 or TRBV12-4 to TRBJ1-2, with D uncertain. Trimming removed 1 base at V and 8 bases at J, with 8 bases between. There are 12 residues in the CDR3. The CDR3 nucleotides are TGTGCCAGCAGTTTAGTTGGATCAGGCTACACCTTC. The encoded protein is CASSLVGSGYTF.

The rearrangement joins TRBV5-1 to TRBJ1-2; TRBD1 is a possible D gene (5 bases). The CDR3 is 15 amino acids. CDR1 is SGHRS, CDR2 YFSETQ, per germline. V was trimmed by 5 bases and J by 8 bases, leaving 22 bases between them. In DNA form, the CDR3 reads TGCGCCAGCAGTGCCGCGTCAGGGCCACCGGGGGGCTACACCTTC. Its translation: CASSAASGPPGGYTF.

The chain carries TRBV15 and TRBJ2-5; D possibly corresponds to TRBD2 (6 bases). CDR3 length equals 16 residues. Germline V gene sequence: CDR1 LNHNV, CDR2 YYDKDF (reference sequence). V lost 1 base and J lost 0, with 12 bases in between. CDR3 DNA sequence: TGTGCCACCAGCAGAGGCGGGGCAGCGGACCAAGAGACCCAGTACTTC. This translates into CATSRGGAADQETQYF.

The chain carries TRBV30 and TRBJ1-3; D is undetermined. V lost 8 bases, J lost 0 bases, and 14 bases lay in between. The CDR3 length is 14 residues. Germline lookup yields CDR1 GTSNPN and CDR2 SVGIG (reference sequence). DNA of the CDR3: TGTGCCGGAGCCAGGACGAGCTCTGGAAACACCATATATTTT. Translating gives CAGARTSSGNTIYF.

The CDR3 nucleotides are TGTGCCTGGAGTGTATGGACTGAAGCTTTCTTT. Protein: CAWSVWTEAFF. The rearrangement joins TRBV30 to TRBJ1-1, with unresolved D. This CDR3 spans 11 amino acids. The V and J ends lost 0 bases and 5 bases respectively, with 4 bases between them. Germline V gene data show CDR1 as GTSNPN and CDR2 as SVGIG (reference sequence).

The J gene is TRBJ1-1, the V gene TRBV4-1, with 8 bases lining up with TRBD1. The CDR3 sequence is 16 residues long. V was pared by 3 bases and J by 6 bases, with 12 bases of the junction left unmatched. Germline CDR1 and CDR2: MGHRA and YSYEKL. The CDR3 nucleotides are TGCGCCAGCAGCCACCTCCCTGACAGGGGAGACTCTGAAGCTTTCTTT. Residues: CASSHLPDRGDSEAFF.

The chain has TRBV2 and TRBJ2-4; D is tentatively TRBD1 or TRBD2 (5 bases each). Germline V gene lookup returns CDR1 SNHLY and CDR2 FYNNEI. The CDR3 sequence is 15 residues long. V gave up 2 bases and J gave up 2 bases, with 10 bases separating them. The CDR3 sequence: CASSEIWGTKNIQYF. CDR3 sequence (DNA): TGTGCCAGCAGTGAAATATGGGGGACCAAAAACATTCAGTACTTC.

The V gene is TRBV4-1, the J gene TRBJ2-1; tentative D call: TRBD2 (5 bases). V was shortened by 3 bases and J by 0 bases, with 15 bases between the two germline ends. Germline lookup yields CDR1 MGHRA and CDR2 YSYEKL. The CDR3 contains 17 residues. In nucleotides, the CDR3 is TGCGCCAGCAGCCAGGCCGCAGTAGCGTACTCCTACAATGAGCAGTTCTTC. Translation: CASSQAAVAYSYNEQFF.

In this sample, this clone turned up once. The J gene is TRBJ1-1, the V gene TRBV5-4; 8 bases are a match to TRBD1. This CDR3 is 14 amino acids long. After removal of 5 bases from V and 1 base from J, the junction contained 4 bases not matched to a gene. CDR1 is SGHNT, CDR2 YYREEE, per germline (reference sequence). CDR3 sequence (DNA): TGTGCCAGCAGAAAAGACAGGGGGAACACTGAAGCTTTCTTT. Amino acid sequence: CASRKDRGNTEAFF.

The CDR3 is CASSFRDSLSPLHF. The CDR3 DNA follows: TGTGCCAGTAGTTTCCGGGACAGCTTATCACCCCTCCACTTT. V gene TRBV19 combines with J gene TRBJ1-6, with 7 bases matching TRBD1. This CDR3 contains 14 residues. The trim removed 5 bases at V and 10 bases at J, leaving 8 bases unmatched. Germline V gives CDR1 LNHDA, CDR2 SQIVND (reference sequence).

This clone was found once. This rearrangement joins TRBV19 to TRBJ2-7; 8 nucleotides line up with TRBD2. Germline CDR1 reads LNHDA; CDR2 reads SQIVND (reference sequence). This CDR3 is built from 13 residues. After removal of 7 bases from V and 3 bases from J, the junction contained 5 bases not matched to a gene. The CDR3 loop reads CASKREGLYEQYF. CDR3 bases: TGTGCCAGTAAACGGGAGGGCCTCTACGAGCAGTACTTC.

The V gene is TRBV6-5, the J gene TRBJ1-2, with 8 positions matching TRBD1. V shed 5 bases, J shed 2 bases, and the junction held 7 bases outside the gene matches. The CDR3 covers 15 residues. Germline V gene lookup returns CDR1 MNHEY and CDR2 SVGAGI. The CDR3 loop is CASSKQGTGNYGYTF. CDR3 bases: TGTGCCAGCAGTAAACAAGGGACAGGCAACTATGGCTACACCTTC.

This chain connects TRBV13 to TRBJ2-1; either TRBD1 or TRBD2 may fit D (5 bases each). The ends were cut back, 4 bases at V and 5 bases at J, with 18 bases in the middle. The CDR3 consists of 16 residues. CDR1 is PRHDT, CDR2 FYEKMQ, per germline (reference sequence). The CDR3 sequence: CASSYRNIWDHNEQFF. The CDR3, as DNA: TGTGCCAGCAGCTATCGTAACATCTGGGACCACAATGAGCAGTTCTTC.